These T cell receptor beta chains were read from a single sample in a study of cytomegalovirus exposure and HLA in healthy donors. The repertoire was sequenced with immunoSEQ multiplex PCR; TCRdb's copy has only in-frame clones and lacks some. This table has some 180,000 clones, approximately 86% appearing once. Sequencing input: PBMCs. The receptors here all came from a man younger than 40 in good health and CMV-seropositive. CDR3s include the opening cysteine and the closing phenylalanine or tryptophan. D genes are given only for firm matches. Not every row has a clone size; where given, it reads once, few, many or a size class.

size	length	D	V	J	DNA	CDR3
once	15	TRBD1	TRBV7-9	TRBJ2-7	TGTGCCAGCAGCCGCCGGGACAGGGGCGACCACGAGCAGTACTTC	CASSRRDRGDHEQYF
.	15	.	TRBV5-8	TRBJ1-4	TGTGCCAGCAGCTTCGGAGATACAACTAATGAAAAACTGTTTTTT	CASSFGDTTNEKLFF
once	15	TRBD1	TRBV11-1	TRBJ1-3	TGTGCCAGCGGACAGGGGGCGGTCGCTGGAAACACCATATATTTT	CASGQGAVAGNTIYF
.	14	.	TRBV11-3	TRBJ2-6	TGTGCCAGCAGCTCCGAACCTGGGGCCAACGTCCTGACTTTC	CASSSEPGANVLTF
.	14	.	TRBV7-6	TRBJ2-2	TGTGCCAGCAGCCCAGACAGGATTTCAGGGGAGCTGTTTTTT	CASSPDRISGELFF
.	16	TRBD2	TRBV29-1	TRBJ2-3	TGCAGCGTTGACAATACGGGAGGGCCTAGAGCAGATACGCAGTATTTT	CSVDNTGGPRADTQYF
once	17	TRBD2	TRBV28	TRBJ2-7	TGTGCCAGCAGTTACCTCGGGGGGATAGCGGGGGCAGTAGAGCAGTACTTC	CASSYLGGIAGAVEQYF
.	14	.	TRBV6-5	TRBJ2-1	TGTGCCAGCAGTTACGGGGGGAACTACAATGAGCAGTTCTTC	CASSYGGNYNEQFF
.	14	.	TRBV5-4	TRBJ2-7	TGTGCCAGCAGCTTGAGGCCGTCGGCCTACGAGCAGTACTTC	CASSLRPSAYEQYF
.	17	TRBD1	TRBV30	TRBJ1-1	TGTGCCTGGAGTGGGGGGCTGACAGGGGTGGGGAAGACTGAAGCTTTCTTT	CAWSGGLTGVGKTEAFF
.	14	TRBD1	TRBV28	TRBJ2-7	TGTGCCAGCAGCTCCCGACAGGGTGGCTACGAGCAGTACTTC	CASSSRQGGYEQYF
few	15	TRBD2	TRBV6-1	TRBJ2-3	TGTGCCAGCAGTGAAGTAGCGGGGGGGCCAGATACGCAGTATTTT	CASSEVAGGPDTQYF
.	13	.	TRBV6-5	TRBJ2-7	TGTGCCAGCAGTCCCAGGGGGGATTACGAGCAGTACTTC	CASSPRGDYEQYF
.	12	.	TRBV6-5	TRBJ2-7	TGTGCCAGCAGCCAGGGCACCTACGAGCAGTACTTC	CASSQGTYEQYF
.	17	.	TRBV7-6	TRBJ2-3	TGTGCCAGCAGCCAGAGGGGTTGGGCAGGGCAAGGAGATACGCAGTATTTT	CASSQRGWAGQGDTQYF
.	13	.	TRBV7-9	TRBJ1-2	TGTGCCAGCAGCTTACAGTTAGACTATGGCTACACCTTC	CASSLQLDYGYTF
few	16	.	TRBV5-1	TRBJ2-7	TGCGCCAGCAGCTTGGAGGCAGCGGGTCTCTCCTACGAGCAGTACTTC	CASSLEAAGLSYEQYF
.	16	TRBD2	TRBV19	TRBJ2-1	TGTGCCAGTACCCCGACTAGCGGGAGCTCCTACAATGAGCAGTTCTTC	CASTPTSGSSYNEQFF
.	16	.	TRBV18	TRBJ2-5	TGTGCCAGCTCACCACCAGGGCCCTCCCAAGACGAGACCCAGTACTTC	CASSPPGPSQDETQYF
.	14	.	TRBV28	TRBJ1-3	TGTGCCAGCAGCCTTGGGACTGATGGAAACACCATATATTTT	CASSLGTDGNTIYF
.	15	.	TRBV2	TRBJ1-5	TGTGCCAGCAGTAGGGAGACGGGAAGCAATCAGCCCCAGCATTTT	CASSRETGSNQPQHF
.	13	.	TRBV7-6	TRBJ2-7	TGTGCCAGCAGCCAAGACTGGGCCTACGAGCAGTACTTC	CASSQDWAYEQYF
.	12	TRBD1	TRBV29-1	TRBJ2-7	TGCAGCGCCGGACAGGGCGCCTACGAGCAGTACTTC	CSAGQGAYEQYF
.	18	TRBD1	TRBV27	TRBJ1-6	TGTGCCAGCAGTTTCAGAGGGACAGGGAGCTCCTATAATTCACCCCTCCACTTT	CASSFRGTGSSYNSPLHF
.	12	.	TRBV6-5	TRBJ2-7	TGTGCCAGCAGTTACGGCGGGTCTGAGCAGTACTTC	CASSYGGSEQYF
.	16	TRBD1	TRBV28	TRBJ2-6	TGTGCCAGCAGTCCAACAGGGGGCTATGGGGCCAACGTCCTGACTTTC	CASSPTGGYGANVLTF
.	16	TRBD2	TRBV7-3	TRBJ2-1	TGTGCCAGCAGCCCACTAGCGGGGGACGACTACAATGAGCAGTTCTTC	CASSPLAGDDYNEQFF
.	13	.	TRBV30	TRBJ2-7	TGTGCCGGTATAGGAGGGGGCGGTGGCGAGCAGTACTTC	CAGIGGGGGEQYF
few	13	.	TRBV7-9	TRBJ1-1	TGTGCCAGCAGCATTACAGGAAACACTGAAGCTTTCTTT	CASSITGNTEAFF
.	12	.	TRBV7-6	TRBJ1-6	TGTGCCAGCAGCCTATCAAATTCACCCCTCCACTTT	CASSLSNSPLHF
.	13	.	TRBV28	TRBJ1-1	TGTGCCAGCAGTTTCGGCGGGAACACTGAAGCTTTCTTT	CASSFGGNTEAFF
.	15	TRBD1	TRBV7-9	TRBJ2-7	TGTGCCAGCAGCCGTCCCCGACAGGGGTTAGAGGAGCAGTACTTC	CASSRPRQGLEEQYF